This paragraph covers one T cell receptor beta chain sequence. Antigen unknown. The sample comes from a study of cytomegalovirus exposure and HLA in healthy donors. Study outcomes and limitations: While the bulk of TCR sequences proved rare, some public TCRs turned up in many donors. In a later analysis, compared with equally common non-associated chains, HLA-associated beta chains were more expanded.

The PCR had 60 Vbeta and 13 Jbeta primers. Only in-frame clones appear in the TCRdb table, and some are missing; sequencing was by immunoSEQ multiplex PCR. The repertoire consists of more than 95,000 clones, with about 80% occurring once and the leading ten covering approximately 6.3%. Germline CDR1 and CDR2: SGHKS and YYEKEE (reference sequence). CDR3 size: 17 residues. Trimming cost V 5 bases and J 3 bases, with 24 bases left between them. The sequenced material came from PBMCs. The source of this sequence is a man in his sixties in good health and CMV-seropositive. The chain links TRBV5-5 to TRBJ2-7, with a tentative D call TRBD1 (6 bases). As DNA, the CDR3 is TGTGCCAGCAGTCCCCGACAGGTCCCCATTCTTCTCTACGAGCAGTACTTC. Translated: CASSPRQVPILLYEQYF.